These 17 T cell receptor beta chains share one sample of origin, sequenced in a study of T cell responses to AZD1222 COVID-19 vaccine. TCRdb's copy holds only in-frame clones and misses some; the assay was immunoSEQ multiplex PCR. The sample lists under 200,000 clones, 90% to 95% seen once, with approximately 9.6% in the top ten. The specimen was peripheral blood, collected on day 0 of AZD1222 vaccination. These receptors originate from an adult in good health.

A remark on this clone: Other DNA sequences of this sample code for an identical CDR3. V gene TRBV3-1 (or the pseudogene TRBV3-2) combines with J gene TRBJ1-5; TRBD1 agrees at 10 bases. The V and J ends lost 0 bases and 2 bases, in that order; junction bases with no gene match: 1. Germline V gene sequence: CDR1 LGHDT, CDR2 YNNKEL (reference sequence). This CDR3 spans 16 amino acids. CDR3 nucleotide sequence: TGTGCCAGCAGCCAAGAGGGGACAGGGGGCAATCAGCCCCAGCATTTT. As protein: CASSQEGTGGNQPQHF.

This chain connects TRBV4-1 to TRBJ2-2; D is possibly TRBD1 or TRBD2 (5 bases each). The CDR3 spans 18 residues. CDR1 MGHRA and CDR2 YSYEKL come from the germline V gene. The V and J ends lost 3 bases and 4 bases respectively, with 21 bases between them. CDR3 bases: TGCGCCAGCAGCCATATTCAGGGTTCTGGGGGTAGCACCGGGGAGCTGTTTTTT. Encoded protein: CASSHIQGSGGSTGELFF.

This clone appeared a single time. The chain links TRBV7-8 to TRBJ2-3; perhaps TRBD1 as D (6 bases). Germline V gene data show CDR1 as SGHVS and CDR2 as FQNEAQ. V shed 2 bases and J shed 2 bases, with 11 bases lying between them. CDR3 length: 15 residues. The CDR3 loop reads CASSLIQGNTDTQYF. The CDR3 DNA sequence: TGTGCCAGCAGCTTAATCCAGGGGAACACAGATACGCAGTATTTT.

The J gene is TRBJ1-1, the V gene TRBV6-2 or TRBV6-3; perhaps TRBD1 as D (5 bases). Looked up from germline, CDR1 is MNHEY and CDR2 is SVGEGT. Between the trimmed V and J ends, which lost 2 bases and 0 bases, there was a span of 25 bases. The CDR3 has 20 amino acids. The CDR3 nucleotides read TGTGCCAGCAGTTACGTTGGGACGGCGTCATCACTCCTTCTGAACACTGAAGCTTTCTTT. The encoded protein is CASSYVGTASSLLLNTEAFF.

The chain recombines TRBV5-6 with TRBJ2-2; no definite D call. V was pared by 4 bases and J by 4 bases, with 8 bases between. CDR3 size: 13 residues. Per the germline V gene, CDR1 is SGHDT and CDR2 is YYEEEE. The CDR3 loop is CASSPWVTGELFF. Written as DNA, the CDR3 is TGTGCCAGCAGCCCGTGGGTCACCGGGGAGCTGTTTTTT.

CDR3 amino acids: CASSLAGTKLDTEAFF. CDR3 sequence (DNA): TGTGCCAGCAGCTTGGCGGGGACAAAGCTTGACACTGAAGCTTTCTTT. This chain connects TRBV5-4 to TRBJ1-1, with D tentatively TRBD1 (6 bases). The V gene's germline CDR1 is SGHNT and CDR2 YYREEE (reference sequence). This CDR3 comprises 16 residues. Trimming removed 0 bases from V and 3 bases from J, with 15 bases in between.

This chain uses TRBV28 with TRBJ1-2, with D possibly matching TRBD1 (6 bases). The germline V gene encodes CDR1 MDHEN and CDR2 SYDVKM. Trimming pared 3 bases from V and 7 bases from J, leaving 12 bases between. CDR3 length: 13 amino acids. In DNA form, the CDR3 reads TGTGCCAGCAGTTTTCTACAGGGACCTGGCTACACCTTC. Translating it yields CASSFLQGPGYTF.

The chain is built from TRBV19 and TRBJ2-3, with 7 bases matching TRBD1. The CDR3 totals 14 residues. V trimming: 3 bases; J trimming: 0 bases; junction bases outside the gene matches: 0. Germline V CDR1 and CDR2: LNHDA, SQIVND (reference sequence). For the CDR3, the DNA is TGTGCCAGTAGTATGGGACAGAGCACAGATACGCAGTATTTT. It specifies CASSMGQSTDTQYF.

The chain combines TRBV28 with TRBJ1-6, with 7 bases identical to TRBD1. J lost 14 bases, V lost 2 bases, and 9 bases had no gene match. The CDR3 totals 14 residues. CDR1 is MDHEN, CDR2 SYDVKM, per germline. The CDR3 bases are TGTGCCAGCAGTTTAACAGGGGTCCTGGGGACCCTCCACTTT. Protein: CASSLTGVLGTLHF.

This chain links TRBV6-2 or TRBV6-3 with TRBJ1-2, with D unclear. Germline V gene lookup returns CDR1 MNHEY and CDR2 SVGEGT. This CDR3 contains 15 residues. The V and J ends lost 2 bases and 3 bases respectively, with 13 bases between them. The DNA for the CDR3 is TGTGCCAGCAGTTACACACCACGGACCTACTATGGCTACACCTTC. Translation gives CASSYTPRTYYGYTF.

The V gene is TRBV30, the J gene TRBJ1-5; tentative D call: TRBD1 (6 bases). The germline V gene encodes CDR1 GTSNPN and CDR2 SVGIG (reference sequence). This CDR3 comprises 18 residues. V was cut by 0 bases and J by 3 bases, with 21 bases left in between. The CDR3 region has the DNA TGTGCCTGGAGTGTATCGAGGGGGGGCAGGGTACTCAATCAGCCCCAGCATTTT. As protein: CAWSVSRGGRVLNQPQHF.

This chain connects TRBV19 to TRBJ1-5; D might be TRBD1 (5 bases). CDR3 size: 16 residues. V was clipped by 6 bases and J by 6 bases, with 21 bases between them. From germline, CDR1 is LNHDA and CDR2 SQIVND (reference sequence). The CDR3: CASSRTQGGGFQPQHF. In nucleotides, the CDR3 is TGTGCCAGTAGCCGTACCCAGGGCGGAGGCTTTCAGCCCCAGCATTTT.

This chain links TRBV5-6 with TRBJ2-7, with TRBD1 as a possible D gene (5 bases). Between the trimmed V and J ends, which lost 0 bases and 2 bases, there was a span of 9 bases. The CDR3 length is 14 residues. Germline assignment: CDR1 SGHDT and CDR2 YYEEEE. The CDR3 loop reads CASSLGRTPYEQYF. The CDR3 DNA sequence: TGTGCCAGCAGCTTGGGACGGACACCCTACGAGCAGTACTTC.

The chain uses TRBV3-1 (or the pseudogene TRBV3-2) and TRBJ2-7, with D possibly matching TRBD1 (6 bases). The length of the CDR3 is 13 residues. V was trimmed by 3 bases and J by 5 bases, leaving 11 bases between them. Germline V CDR1 and CDR2: LGHDT, YNNKEL (reference sequence). The CDR3 loop reads CASSHHRVHEQYF. The CDR3 DNA reads TGTGCCAGCAGCCACCACAGGGTCCACGAGCAGTACTTC.

J is TRBJ1-1 and V is TRBV4-3; no firm D call. V was trimmed by 0 bases and J by 7 bases, leaving 15 bases between them. This CDR3 is built from 15 residues. Germline CDR1 is LGHNA and CDR2 is YSLEER. In DNA, the CDR3 is TGCGCCAGCAGCCAAGATCAACCTCCGACGGGTGAAGCTTTCTTT. As protein: CASSQDQPPTGEAFF.

The chain links TRBV7-3 to TRBJ2-1, with TRBD1 matching 7 bases. The CDR3 is 16 residues long. With 5 bases clipped from V and 4 bases from J, the junction kept 11 bases outside the gene matches. Germline V gives CDR1 SGHTA, CDR2 FQGTGA. CDR3 sequence: CASSPTHRDSYNEQFF. The DNA of the CDR3 is TGTGCCAGCAGCCCCACCCACCGGGACAGTTACAATGAGCAGTTCTTC. Full variable domain (outside the CDR3, taken from reference TRBV7-3 and TRBJ2-1): GAGVSQTPSNKVTEKGKYVELRCDPISGHTALYWYRQSLGQGPEFLIYFQGTGAADDSGLPNDRFFAVRPEGSVSTLKIQRTERGDSAVYLCASSPTHRDSYNEQFFGPGTRLTVL.

The chain uses TRBV7-2 and TRBJ1-4; tentatively, D is TRBD1 (6 bases). Trimming took 4 bases from V and 0 from J, leaving 21 bases between them. Germline V lookup: CDR1 SGHTA, CDR2 FQGNSA. The CDR3 is 19 amino acids. The CDR3 DNA reads TGTGCCAGCAGCTCAGAATGGGGGGCGGCCGCTGCAACTAATGAAAAACTGTTTTTT. Protein sequence: CASSSEWGAAAATNEKLFF.